The clone carrying this T cell receptor beta chain has a count of ten or more. Germline V gene lookup returns CDR1 LGHNA and CDR2 YNFKEQ. The CDR3 is 16 amino acids. The V segment lost 5 bases and the J segment 0 bases; nucleotides outside the gene matches: 8. This specimen belongs to a study of Graves' ophthalmopathy and Graves' hyperthyroidism. RNA transcripts were the template, and TCR beta CDR3 regions were amplified from them. Scientists carried out first-round RT-PCR using HTBI primers and then a second-round multiplex PCR. TCRdb re-derived calls from the multiplex PCR reads in MiXCR, one entry per CDR3 protein. The sample lists about 390,000 distinct CDR3 sequences; just over 15% were seen once.

The chain combines TRBV4-2 with TRBJ1-1; the match to TRBD1 covers 8 bases. Sequenced sample: peripheral blood. The clonotype originates from a woman aged 18-30 years with stable Graves' hyperthyroidism. CDR3 nucleotides: TGTGCCAGCAGCGAGAACGCAGGGGGCTTGAACACTGAAGCTTTCTTT. Protein: CASSENAGGLNTEAFF.